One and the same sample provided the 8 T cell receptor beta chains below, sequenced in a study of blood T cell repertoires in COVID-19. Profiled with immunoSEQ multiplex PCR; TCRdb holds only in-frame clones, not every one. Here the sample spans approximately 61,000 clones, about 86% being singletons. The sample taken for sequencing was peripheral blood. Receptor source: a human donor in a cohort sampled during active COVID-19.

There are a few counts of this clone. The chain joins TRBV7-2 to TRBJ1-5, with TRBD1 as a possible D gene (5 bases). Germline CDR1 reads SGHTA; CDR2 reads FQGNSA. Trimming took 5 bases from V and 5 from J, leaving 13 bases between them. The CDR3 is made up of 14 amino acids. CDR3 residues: CASSPDTSYQPQHF. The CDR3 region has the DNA TGTGCCAGCAGCCCGGACACCTCGTATCAGCCCCAGCATTTT. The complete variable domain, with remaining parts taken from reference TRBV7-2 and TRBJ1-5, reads GAGVSQSPSNKVTEKGKDVELRCDPISGHTALYWYRQSLGQGLEFLIYFQGNSAPDKSGLPSDRFSAERTGGSVSTLTIQRTQQEDSAVYLCASSPDTSYQPQHFGDGTRLSIL.

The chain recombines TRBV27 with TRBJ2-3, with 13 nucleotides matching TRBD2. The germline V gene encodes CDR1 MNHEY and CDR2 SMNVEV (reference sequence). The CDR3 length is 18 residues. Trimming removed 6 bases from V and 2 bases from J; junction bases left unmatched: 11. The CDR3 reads CASSGTSGRGYHTDTQYF. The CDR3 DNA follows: TGTGCCAGCAGCGGAACTAGCGGGAGGGGATATCACACAGATACGCAGTATTTT.

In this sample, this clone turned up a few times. The CDR3 sequence: CASSRREGNQPQHF. The DNA for the CDR3 is TGTGCCAGCTCGCGAAGGGAGGGCAATCAGCCCCAGCATTTT. The V gene is TRBV2, the J gene TRBJ1-5; D is ambiguous. Trimming removed 8 bases at V and 2 bases at J, with 13 bases between. Germline V gene sequence: CDR1 SNHLY, CDR2 FYNNEI. The CDR3 totals 14 residues. The full variable domain, in which reference TRBV2 and TRBJ1-5 provide the parts outside the CDR3, is EPEVTQTPSHQVTQMGQEVILRCVPISNHLYFYWYRQILGQKVEFLVSFYNNEISEKSEIFDDQFSVERPDGSNFTLKIRSTKLEDSAMYFCASSRREGNQPQHFGDGTRLSIL.

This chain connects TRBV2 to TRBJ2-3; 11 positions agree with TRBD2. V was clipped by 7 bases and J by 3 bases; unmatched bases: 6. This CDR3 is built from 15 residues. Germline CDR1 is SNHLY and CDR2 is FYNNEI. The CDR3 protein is CASKILAGVTDTQYF. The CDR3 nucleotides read TGTGCCAGCAAGATACTAGCGGGGGTTACAGATACGCAGTATTTT. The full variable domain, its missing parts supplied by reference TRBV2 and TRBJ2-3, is EPEVTQTPSHQVTQMGQEVILRCVPISNHLYFYWYRQILGQKVEFLVSFYNNEISEKSEIFDDQFSVERPDGSNFTLKIRSTKLEDSAMYFCASKILAGVTDTQYFGPGTRLTVL.

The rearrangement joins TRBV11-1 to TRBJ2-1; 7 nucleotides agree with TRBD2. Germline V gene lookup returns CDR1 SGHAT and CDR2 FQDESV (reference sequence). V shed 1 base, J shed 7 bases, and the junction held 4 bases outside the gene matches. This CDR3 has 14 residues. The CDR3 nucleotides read TGTGCCAGCAGCTTAGGGGGGAGGGGAAATGAGCAGTTCTTC. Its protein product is CASSLGGRGNEQFF.

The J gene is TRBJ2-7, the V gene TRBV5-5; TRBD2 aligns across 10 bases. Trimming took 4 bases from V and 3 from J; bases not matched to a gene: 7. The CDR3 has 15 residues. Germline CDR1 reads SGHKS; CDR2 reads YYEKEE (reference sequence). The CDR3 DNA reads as TGTGCCAGCAGCCGGAGCGGGAGGGGAGTCTACGAGCAGTACTTC. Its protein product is CASSRSGRGVYEQYF.

Here the CDR3 reads CASSLGDRDEAFF. In nucleotides, the CDR3 is TGCGCCAGCAGCTTGGGGGACAGGGATGAAGCTTTCTTT. The chain recombines TRBV5-1 with TRBJ1-1, with TRBD1 matching over 9 bases. Germline V gene lookup returns CDR1 SGHRS and CDR2 YFSETQ. The CDR3 spans 13 residues. After removal of 0 bases from V and 7 bases from J, the junction contained 1 base not matched to a gene. The variable domain in full, completed from reference TRBV5-1 and TRBJ1-1, reads KAGVTQTPRYLIKTRGQQVTLSCSPISGHRSVSWYQQTPGQGLQFLFEYFSETQRNKGNFPGRFSGRQFSNSRSEMNVSTLELGDSALYLCASSLGDRDEAFFGQGTRLTVV.

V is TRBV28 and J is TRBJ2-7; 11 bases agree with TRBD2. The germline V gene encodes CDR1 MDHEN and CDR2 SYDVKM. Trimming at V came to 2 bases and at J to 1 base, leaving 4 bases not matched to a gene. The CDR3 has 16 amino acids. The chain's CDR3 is CASSLLAGGQSYEQYF. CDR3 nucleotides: TGTGCCAGCAGTTTACTAGCGGGAGGCCAATCCTACGAGCAGTACTTC. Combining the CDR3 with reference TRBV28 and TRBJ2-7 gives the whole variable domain DVKVTQSSRYLVKRTGEKVFLECVQDMDHENMFWYRQDPGLGLRLIYFSYDVKMKEKGDIPEGYSVSREKKERFSLILESASTNQTSMYLCASSLLAGGQSYEQYFGPGTRLTVT.